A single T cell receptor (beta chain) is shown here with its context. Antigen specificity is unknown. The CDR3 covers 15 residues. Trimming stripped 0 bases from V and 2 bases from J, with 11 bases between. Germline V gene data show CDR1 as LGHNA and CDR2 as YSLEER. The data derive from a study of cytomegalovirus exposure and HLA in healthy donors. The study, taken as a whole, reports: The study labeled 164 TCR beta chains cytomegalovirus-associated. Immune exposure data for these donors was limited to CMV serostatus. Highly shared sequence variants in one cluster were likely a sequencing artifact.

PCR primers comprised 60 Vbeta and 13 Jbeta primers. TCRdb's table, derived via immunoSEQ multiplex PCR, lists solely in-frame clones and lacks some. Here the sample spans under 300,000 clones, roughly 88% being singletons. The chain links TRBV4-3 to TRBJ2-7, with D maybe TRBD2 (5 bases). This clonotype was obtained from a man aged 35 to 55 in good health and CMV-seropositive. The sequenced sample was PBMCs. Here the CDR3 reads CASSQDSAGPYEQYF. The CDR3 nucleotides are TGCGCCAGCAGCCAAGATAGCGCGGGCCCCTACGAGCAGTACTTC.